Listed below are T cell receptor beta chains from one sample, sequenced in a study of T cell changes during pregnancy in multiple sclerosis. The method was immunoSEQ multiplex PCR; TCRdb's version includes in-frame clones alone and lacks a portion of them. The repertoire consists of 45,000 to 60,000 clones, with about 93% occurring once and the leading ten covering roughly 0.66%. Sequences were derived from CD4+ T cells from peripheral blood mononuclear cells, sampled after pregnancy. The source is a female donor in good health, enrolled as a control in a pregnancy study. Each CDR3 is given with its conserved first and last residue. A D gene is named only where the DNA matches it firmly. Only part of the rows carry a size: once, few, many, or a class if the clone is expanded.

D gene | clone size | J gene | CDR3 length | V gene | CDR3 protein | CDR3 DNA
- | - | TRBJ1-2 | 16 | TRBV27 | CASSLSGQRANYGYTF | TGTGCCAGCAGTTTATCGGGGCAGAGAGCTAACTATGGCTACACCTTC
TRBD2 | - | TRBJ2-7 | 14 | TRBV2 | CASSDTSGGYEQYF | TGTGCCAGCAGTGATACTAGCGGGGGCTACGAGCAGTACTTC
TRBD2 | - | TRBJ2-7 | 16 | TRBV4-1 | CASSQGGLAGVSEQYF | TGCGCCAGCAGCCAGGGGGGACTAGCGGGAGTTTCCGAGCAGTACTTC
TRBD1 | - | TRBJ1-5 | 16 | TRBV7-8 | CASSSGQGGNRWPQHF | TGTGCCAGCAGCTCGGGACAGGGCGGCAATCGCTGGCCCCAGCATTTT
- | - | TRBJ2-7 | 16 | TRBV5-1 | CASSLTTGTLTYEQYF | TGCGCCAGCAGCTTGACCACCGGGACACTCACCTACGAGCAGTACTTC
- | - | TRBJ1-4 | 19 | TRBV28 | CASSVLSLTGVATNEKLFF | TGTGCCAGCAGTGTCCTATCATTGACAGGAGTTGCAACTAATGAAAAACTGTTTTTT
TRBD2 | - | TRBJ2-3 | 17 | TRBV7-3 | CASSPGLGVSGTDTQYF | TGTGCCAGCAGCCCGGGACTAGGGGTATCTGGCACAGATACGCAGTATTTT
TRBD1 | once | TRBJ2-7 | 14 | TRBV5-4 | CASSSGTDLYEQYF | TGTGCCAGCAGCTCAGGGACAGACCTTTACGAGCAGTACTTC
- | - | TRBJ2-3 | 15 | TRBV27 | CASSRDLSGTDTQYF | TGTGCCAGCAGCCGGGACTTGTCGGGCACAGATACGCAGTATTTT
- | - | TRBJ1-5 | 13 | TRBV6-6 | CASTGDSNQPQHF | TGTGCCAGCACGGGAGATAGCAATCAGCCCCAGCATTTT
- | - | TRBJ2-5 | 19 | TRBV19 | CASSVLGGLSPAATETQYF | TGTGCCAGTAGTGTCCTGGGGGGGCTATCCCCGGCGGCTACGGAGACCCAGTACTTC
TRBD1 | once | TRBJ1-2 | 13 | TRBV30 | CAWRTGGNYGYTF | TGTGCCTGGAGGACAGGGGGCAACTATGGCTACACCTTC
TRBD1 | once | TRBJ2-7 | 16 | TRBV7-2 | CASSLGRGQGTYEQYF | TGTGCCAGCAGCTTAGGTAGGGGACAGGGGACCTACGAGCAGTACTTC
- | - | TRBJ2-7 | 16 | TRBV10-2 | CASSEGPQLVGYEQYF | TGCGCCAGCAGTGAGGGGCCACAGTTAGTCGGCTACGAGCAGTACTTC
TRBD1 | - | TRBJ2-1 | 16 | TRBV6-6 | CASSYSRAGGLNEQFF | TGTGCCAGCAGTTACTCGAGGGCAGGGGGCCTCAATGAGCAGTTCTTC
TRBD1 | - | TRBJ1-4 | 15 | TRBV6-1 | CASSARDSRNEKLFF | TGTGCCAGCAGTGCAAGGGACAGCCGTAATGAAAAACTGTTTTTT
TRBD1 | - | TRBJ1-2 | 16 | TRBV5-4 | CASSLGHRGPNYGYTF | TGTGCCAGCAGCTTGGGCCACAGGGGGCCTAACTATGGCTACACCTTC
- | - | TRBJ2-1 | 16 | TRBV15 | CATSRGGSGIGNEQFF | TGTGCCACCAGCAGAGGGGGCTCAGGGATTGGGAATGAGCAGTTCTTC
- | once | TRBJ1-6 | 16 | TRBV30 | CAWSVLGTLINSPLHF | TGTGCCTGGAGTGTACTGGGGACACTAATTAATTCACCCCTCCACTTT
- | - | TRBJ2-3 | 12 | TRBV6-1 | CASKAEADTQYF | TGTGCCAGCAAGGCAGAGGCAGATACGCAGTATTTT
- | - | TRBJ1-3 | 15 | TRBV30 | CAWSVLFDSGNTIYF | TGTGCCTGGAGTGTACTATTCGACTCTGGAAACACCATATATTTT
- | - | TRBJ2-5 | 15 | TRBV27 | CASSGLGRVVETQYF | TGTGCCAGCAGCGGACTCGGCCGGGTGGTCGAGACCCAGTACTTC